The 23 T cell receptor beta chains below come from one sample, sequenced in a study of CD8 T cells in ankylosing spondylitis. Study outcomes and limitations: Ankylosing spondylitis blood seemed to carry a telltale TCR beta motif made of several highly homologous variants.

Using its own MiXCR run on the 5' RACE reads, TCRdb lists one record per CDR3 protein. Here the sample spans 700,000 to 850,000 distinct CDR3 sequences, 12% being singletons. The antigens of these receptors remain unknown. The specimen sequenced was blood, either unsorted or a sorted T cell fraction (not recorded which). These receptors originate from a male donor with ankylosing spondylitis.

This clonotype was counted a few times. The chain links TRBV11-3 to TRBJ2-5; no clear D gene. Germline assignment: CDR1 SGHNT and CDR2 YENEEA. The CDR3 length is 13 residues. Trimming took off 3 bases at V and 9 bases at J, with 14 bases between the two ends. Here the CDR3 reads CASSLDPRRAQYF. The CDR3 nucleotides are TGTGCCAGCAGCTTGGATCCCCGTCGGGCCCAGTACTTC.

There are a few counts of this clonotype. The chain joins TRBV5-1 to TRBJ2-1, with 14 nucleotides matching TRBD2. Germline CDR1 and CDR2: SGHRS and YFSETQ. V was clipped by 6 bases and J by 7 bases; unmatched bases: 6. This CDR3 spans 15 amino acids. The DNA of the CDR3 is TGCGCCAGCAATAACGGGACTAGCGGGAGTAATGAGCAGTTCTTC. Encoded protein: CASNNGTSGSNEQFF.

The sample holds many counts of this clonotype. The chain combines TRBV9 with TRBJ1-2, with a tentative D call TRBD1 (5 bases). V was cut by 5 bases and J by 4 bases, with 9 bases left in between. The length of the CDR3 is 12 residues. CDR1 and CDR2 from the germline V gene are SGDLS and YYNGEE. CDR3 sequence: CASSAGAYGYTF. CDR3 nucleotides: TGTGCCAGCAGTGCCGGGGCCTATGGCTACACCTTC.

This clonotype has a handful of counts. J is TRBJ2-3 and V is TRBV7-6; TRBD2 aligns across 8 bases. The CDR3 sequence is 17 residues long. CDR1 is SGHVS, CDR2 FNYEAQ, per germline. The V gene end was trimmed by 4 bases and the J gene end by 1 base; junction bases not matched to a gene: 10. CDR3 loop: CASSSGSRGVGTDTQYF. CDR3 in DNA: TGTGCCAGCAGCTCCGGCTCGCGGGGGGTGGGCACAGATACGCAGTATTTT.

This clonotype has ten or more counts. This chain connects TRBV6-2 or TRBV6-3 to TRBJ2-7, with a possible D match to TRBD2 (5 bases). The V end lost 6 bases, the J end lost 3 bases, and 9 bases lay between the germline ends. This CDR3 is 12 amino acids long. Looked up from germline, CDR1 is MNHEY and CDR2 is SVGEGT. The CDR3 reads CASRSGSYEQYF. The CDR3 DNA follows: TGTGCCAGCAGATCGGGGAGCTACGAGCAGTACTTC.

This clonotype was seen a handful of times. This chain connects TRBV7-2 to TRBJ2-3; the D is unclear. V was clipped by 2 bases and J by 2 bases, with 8 bases between them. Germline CDR1 and CDR2: SGHTA and FQGNSA. The CDR3 consists of 14 residues. The CDR3 sequence is CASSLSHYTDTQYF. In DNA, the CDR3 is TGTGCCAGCAGCTTAAGTCACTACACAGATACGCAGTATTTT.

The chain recombines TRBV11-2 with TRBJ2-1; 9 bases map to TRBD2. Germline V gene sequence: CDR1 SGHAT, CDR2 FQNNGV. The CDR3 is 17 amino acids. Trimming cost V 3 bases and J 0 bases; bases outside gene matches: 6. As DNA, the CDR3 is TGTGCCAGCAGCTTTAGACTAGCGGCCGACTCCTACAATGAGCAGTTCTTC. Encoded protein: CASSFRLAADSYNEQFF.

This clonotype was seen repeatedly, ten times or more. V gene TRBV20-1 combines with J gene TRBJ2-5; 8 bases line up with TRBD1. Germline trimming cut 5 bases from V and 4 bases from J; bases unmatched to any gene: 3. Germline V CDR1 and CDR2: DFQATT, SNEGSKA (reference sequence). CDR3 length: 12 residues. The CDR3 sequence is CSALGQGETQYF. DNA for the CDR3: TGCAGTGCTCTTGGACAGGGAGAGACCCAGTACTTC.

A note on this clonotype: This CDR3 fails to terminate in the conserved phenylalanine or tryptophan, so it likely reflects a read error. The gene calls are TRBV20-1 and TRBJ2-1, with D maybe TRBD2 (7 bases). The CDR3 length is 15 residues. V gave up 5 bases and J gave up 3 bases, with 17 bases separating them. Germline V CDR1 and CDR2: DFQATT, SNEGSKA (reference sequence). The chain's CDR3 is CSAAPGGRIYNEQFL. CDR3 DNA: TGCAGTGCTGCACCGGGGGGCAGAATCTACAATGAGCAGTTCCTC.

This clonotype was counted between two and nine times. The rearrangement links TRBV5-1 to TRBJ1-4, with no clear D. The CDR3 sequence is 12 residues long. V was trimmed by 7 bases and J by 5 bases, leaving 9 bases between them. Looked up from germline, CDR1 is SGHRS and CDR2 is YFSETQ. CDR3 DNA sequence: TGCGCCAGCTCGGGCGGGAATGAAAAACTGTTTTTT. This translates into CASSGGNEKLFF.

The rearrangement links TRBV6-2 or TRBV6-3 to TRBJ1-3; D is undetermined. The CDR3 spans 14 residues. CDR1 is MNHEY, CDR2 SVGEGT, per germline. Deletions cut 2 bases from V and 2 bases from J, with 7 bases between. CDR3 DNA: TGTGCCAGCAGTTACGGCGTCACTGGAAACACCATATATTTT. Translating it yields CASSYGVTGNTIYF.

The CDR3 loop is CASGADSGANVLTF. The CDR3 DNA follows: TGTGCCAGCGGGGCAGACTCTGGGGCCAACGTCCTGACTTTC. V usage is TRBV12-3 or TRBV12-4 and J usage is TRBJ2-6, with D possibly matching TRBD1 (5 bases). The length of the CDR3 is 14 residues. Trimming left V 8 bases short and J 0 bases short, with 8 bases between.

Concerning this clonotype: Mismatch with germline at one junction end may stem from a read error. The rearrangement joins TRBV5-8 to TRBJ2-5, with a tentative D call TRBD1 (5 bases). Germline CDR1 reads SGHTS; CDR2 reads YDEGEE. The CDR3 has 14 amino acids. CDR3 loop: CASGLVGLGETQYF. The CDR3 region has the DNA TGTGCCAGCGGCTTGGTGGGGCTGGGGGAGACCCAGTACTTC.

This chain links TRBV6-5 with TRBJ2-3, with 9 positions matching TRBD2. Germline V lookup: CDR1 MNHEY, CDR2 SVGAGI. J was trimmed by 8 bases and V by 2 bases; bases with no gene match: 11. The CDR3 runs to 16 residues. CDR3 region: CASSYGSAGGRGTQYF. CDR3 nucleotides: TGTGCCAGCAGTTACGGATCGGCGGGGGGGCGGGGTACGCAGTATTTT.

In its sample, this clonotype was seen a few times. The rearrangement joins TRBV7-3 to TRBJ2-1; D is undetermined. CDR1 SGHTA and CDR2 FQGTGA come from the germline V gene. CDR3 length: 13 residues. Between the trimmed V and J ends, which lost 2 bases and 9 bases, there was a span of 11 bases. The CDR3 DNA is TGTGCCAGCAGCTTATCAATTCCGGGTGAGCAGTTCTTC. As protein: CASSLSIPGEQFF. The variable domain in full, with the rest retrieved from reference TRBV7-3 and TRBJ2-1, is GAGVSQTPSNKVTEKGKYVELRCDPISGHTALYWYRQSLGQGPEFLIYFQGTGAADDSGLPNDRFFAVRPEGSVSTLKIQRTERGDSAVYLCASSLSIPGEQFFGPGTRLTVL.

CDR3 residues: CATSRSGTGGEQYF. CDR3 sequence (DNA): TGTGCCACCAGCAGATCCGGGACAGGGGGCGAGCAGTACTTC. The rearrangement links TRBV15 to TRBJ2-7, with 11 bases aligning to TRBD1. V lost 2 bases, J lost 6 bases, and 3 bases stayed unmatched. The germline gives CDR1 LNHNV, CDR2 YYDKDF (reference sequence). This CDR3 has 14 residues.

V is TRBV24-1 and J is TRBJ2-3; 7 positions match TRBD1. The junction had 9 bases not matched to a gene; V was cut back by 9 bases and J by 1 base. Germline CDR1 KGHDR, CDR2 SFDVKD. CDR3 length: 15 residues. The CDR3 region is CATSDRERGTDTQYF. The CDR3 nucleotides are TGTGCCACCTCCGACAGGGAAAGAGGCACAGATACGCAGTATTTT.

A single count supports this clonotype. The V gene is TRBV7-9, the J gene TRBJ2-1; D gene unclear. The germline V gene encodes CDR1 SEHNR and CDR2 FQNEAQ (reference sequence). V was pared by 8 bases and J by 8 bases, with 10 bases between. This CDR3 contains 11 residues. The DNA of the CDR3 is TGTGCCAGCGGAAGGGCGTATGAGCAGTTCTTC. Residues: CASGRAYEQFF.

This clonotype has at least ten counts. The chain combines TRBV5-1 with TRBJ2-7; tentatively, D is TRBD2 (6 bases). Between the trimmed V and J ends, which lost 1 base and 3 bases, there was a span of 11 bases. This CDR3 is built from 14 residues. Per the germline V gene, CDR1 is SGHRS and CDR2 is YFSETQ. In DNA form, the CDR3 reads TGCGCCAGCAGCTTGTTATCCGGGGGCTACGAGCAGTACTTC. Amino acids: CASSLLSGGYEQYF.

Many counts were recorded for this clonotype. This chain links TRBV20-1 with TRBJ1-1, with D unclear. The CDR3 has 12 amino acids. Deletions cut 3 bases from V and 4 bases from J, with 9 bases between. CDR1 and CDR2 (germline): DFQATT, SNEGSKA (reference sequence). CDR3 loop: CSASGFGTEAFF. CDR3 DNA: TGCAGTGCTAGCGGGTTTGGCACTGAAGCTTTCTTT.

This clonotype was found a few times. The chain links TRBV10-3 to TRBJ2-2; 10 bases fit TRBD1. The CDR3 is made up of 16 amino acids. Trimming cost V 5 bases and J 7 bases; bases outside gene matches: 10. CDR1 ENHRY and CDR2 SYGVKD come from the germline V gene. CDR3 DNA sequence: TGTGCCATCAGTCCCGGGACAGGGGTGAAAGGCGGGGAGCTGTTTTTT. It codes for CAISPGTGVKGGELFF.

Only a few counts were recorded for this clonotype. The V call is TRBV9, the J call TRBJ1-2; D is undetermined. V lost 1 base and J 0 bases, leaving 7 bases between the germline ends. The CDR3 is 14 residues long. Germline V CDR1 and CDR2: SGDLS, YYNGEE. CDR3 coding DNA: TGTGCCAGCAGCGTACAGTCAGCTAACTATGGCTACACCTTC. It codes for CASSVQSANYGYTF.

This clonotype appeared many times. V gene TRBV20-1 combines with J gene TRBJ2-3; D is uncertain. The CDR3 is 13 residues long. V was trimmed by 1 base and J by 5 bases, leaving 10 bases between them. The germline CDR1 and CDR2 sequences are DFQATT and SNEGSKA (reference sequence). CDR3 in DNA: TGCAGTGCTAGAGTTGCTGTCAAAGATACGCAGTATTTT. It specifies CSARVAVKDTQYF.